This T cell receptor (beta chain) was found in a study of T cell responses to AZD1222 COVID-19 vaccine. Study details: Pooling of second doses given at about 4 or about 12 weeks was done.

Study-level points and caveats: Baseline serology detected seropositivity in only a handful of AZD1222 recipients. Repertoire sampling happened only post peak T cell response.

Libraries were prepared by immunoSEQ multiplex PCR; TCRdb keeps only in-frame clonotypes and omits some of them. The sample includes about 120,000 clones, roughly 84% of them seen just once. CDR1 and CDR2 (germline): MNHEY, SVGAGI. The CDR3 is 13 residues long. The germline V and J ends were trimmed by 7 bases and 4 bases, with 8 bases remaining between them. About this clone: Its antigen remains unknown.

The sequencing used peripheral blood, collected on day 0 of AZD1222 vaccination. This chain connects TRBV6-5 to TRBJ2-6, with a weak D call TRBD1 (5 bases). The sequence was obtained from an adult in good health. This CDR3 reads CASKGAGANVLTF. The CDR3 DNA reads as TGTGCCAGCAAAGGGGCCGGGGCCAACGTCCTGACTTTC.